Listed here is a single T cell receptor (beta chain). These data are taken from a study of blood T cell repertoires in COVID-19. The wider study: Acute and convalescent COVID-19 specimens originated in the United States, Italy and Spain.

CDR3 length: 13 amino acids. CDR1 and CDR2 (germline): SNHLY, FYNNEI. V lost 7 bases and J lost 0, with 9 bases in between. Per the study methods: Using reference gene primer amplification, nucleated cell counts were estimated. This table comes from immunoSEQ multiplex PCR, and its TCRdb copy is limited to in-frame clones, with some not included. V, J and clone size were drawn from that table, and D and trimming were deduced from the DNA. Among about 100,000 clones listed, 80% were seen once. The rearrangement joins TRBV2 to TRBJ1-1, with a tentative D call TRBD1 (6 bases). Sequencing used peripheral blood. The clonotype originates from a woman in her 70s with acute or convalescent COVID-19. The chain's CDR3 is CASTGQMNTEAFF. The CDR3 DNA reads as TGTGCCAGCACAGGACAGATGAACACTGAAGCTTTCTTT.